This T cell receptor (beta chain) was sequenced during a study of cytomegalovirus exposure and HLA in healthy donors. Whole-study context: In an earlier analysis, 95 million to 130 million unique TCR beta sequences were found from 150 million to 200 million T cells.

V lost 0 bases to trimming and J lost 7 bases; unmatched junction nucleotides: 7. Germline values: CDR1 SGHKS, CDR2 YYEKEE (reference sequence). CDR3 length: 15 residues. The study ran its PCR with 60 Vbeta and 13 Jbeta primers. Method: immunoSEQ multiplex PCR; TCRdb's copy keeps in-frame clones and lacks some. The table lists 100,000 or so clones, about 75% of them singletons. Study results and caveats: Most observed TCR sequences were rare, whereas some public TCRs were detected in many donors.

Regarding this clone: Its antigen is as yet unknown.

Material for sequencing was PBMCs. The sequence was obtained from a man between 25 and 39 years old in good health and CMV-seropositive. The chain has TRBV5-5 and TRBJ2-7; TRBD1 matches 10 bases. This chain's CDR3 is CASSLVGQGIWEQYF. The CDR3 DNA is TGTGCCAGCAGCTTGGTGGGACAGGGGATCTGGGAGCAGTACTTC.